This T cell receptor (beta chain) was captured in a study of molecular identifiers for immune sequencing clone quantification. V shed 1 base, J shed 5 bases, and the junction held 10 bases outside the gene matches. CDR1 and CDR2 (germline): SEHNR, FQNEAQ (reference sequence). The CDR3 spans 17 residues. Generation of bulk TCR libraries relied on previously described methods and listed TCR primers. Each CDR3 protein gets one entry after TCRdb re-called the PCR reads with MiXCR. The data contain some 580,000 distinct CDR3 sequences, about 25% of them seen just once; the ten biggest clones take up 0.7% to 0.95%. Using 10%, 30% or 50% RNA, naive CD8 libraries were derived from around 20,000 to 1,000,000 sorted cells. A CD8+CD4-CCR7+CD45RA+ gate was used to sort naive CD8 T cells.

The source is a human donor in good health. Some libraries in this study had Jurkat cell RNA spiked in. The rearrangement uses TRBV7-9 and TRBJ2-5, with 10 bases identical to TRBD1. The sequenced material came from naive CD8+ T cells from blood, with Jurkat cell RNA spiked in. Subset specified: FACS-sorted CD8+CD4-CCR7+CD45RA+ naive T cells. The CDR3 DNA reads TGTGCCAGCAGCTTAGAAGGGCTGGGGACAGGGGAGGAGACCCAGTACTTC. Amino acids: CASSLEGLGTGEETQYF.